Below, 11 T cell receptor beta chains from the same sample are listed, as sequenced in a study of molecular identifiers for immune sequencing clone quantification. In TCRdb, the PCR reads were re-called with MiXCR into one record per CDR3 protein. The data contain 300,000 to 400,000 distinct CDR3 sequences, 24% of them singletons. Sequenced material: naive CD8+ T cells from blood, with Jurkat cell RNA spiked in. Subset of the sample: FACS-sorted CD8+CD4-CCR7+CD45RA+ naive T cells. Receptors originate from a human donor in good health. Some libraries in this study had Jurkat cell RNA spiked in.

This clonotype was recorded many times. The chain employs TRBV6-2 or TRBV6-3 and TRBJ1-5, with no clear D. V gave up 2 bases and J gave up 5 bases, with 7 bases separating them. Germline V CDR1 and CDR2: MNHEY, SVGEGT. There are 13 residues in the CDR3. CDR3: CASSYKPDQPQHF. CDR3 sequence (DNA): TGTGCCAGCAGTTACAAACCCGATCAGCCCCAGCATTTT.

The sample holds a few counts of this clonotype. The genes are TRBV25-1 and TRBJ2-7, with 9 bases aligning to TRBD1. Germline V gene sequence: CDR1 MGHDK, CDR2 SYGVNS. The CDR3 spans 16 residues. After removal of 3 bases from V and 4 bases from J, the junction contained 10 bases not matched to a gene. The CDR3 sequence: CASSELLGTGHYEQYF. The CDR3, as DNA: TGTGCCAGCAGTGAGCTATTGGGGACAGGGCATTACGAGCAGTACTTC.

This clonotype came up a few times. The chain couples TRBV30 to TRBJ2-1; a possible D gene is TRBD2 (5 bases). CDR1 and CDR2 from the germline V gene are GTSNPN and SVGIG (reference sequence). The CDR3 totals 12 residues. Trimming removed 2 bases from V and 8 bases from J, with 10 bases in between. The CDR3 coding sequence is TGTGCCTGGAGTACCGCAGCGGATGAGCAGTTCTTC. Translating it yields CAWSTAADEQFF. The variable domain in full, completed from reference TRBV30 and TRBJ2-1, reads SQTIHQWPATLVQPVGSPLSLECTVEGTSNPNLYWYRQAAGRGLQLLFYSVGIGQISSEVPQNLSASRPQDRQFILSSKKLLLSDSGFYLCAWSTAADEQFFGPGTRLTVL.

The table lists this clonotype with a few counts. The chain is built from TRBV27 and TRBJ2-7; 9 bases are a match to TRBD2. The CDR3 extends over 14 amino acids. CDR1 is MNHEY, CDR2 SMNVEV, per germline (reference sequence). Trimming removed 4 bases from V and 3 bases from J; junction bases left unmatched: 4. CDR3: CASSYTSGHYEQYF. The CDR3 nucleotides are TGTGCCAGCAGTTACACTAGCGGGCACTACGAGCAGTACTTC.

This clonotype has at least ten counts. CDR3 sequence: CASSSGTDPTNEKLFF. As DNA, the CDR3 is TGTGCCAGCAGTAGCGGGACAGATCCAACTAATGAAAAACTGTTTTTT. The J gene is TRBJ1-4, the V gene TRBV6-5; 7 bases are a match to TRBD1. The ends lost 5 bases at V and 0 bases at J; junction bases unmatched: 6. Per the germline V gene, CDR1 is MNHEY and CDR2 is SVGAGI. The CDR3 has 16 residues.

This clonotype appeared many times. The gene calls are TRBV6-2 or TRBV6-3 and TRBJ2-7, with D perhaps assigned TRBD1 or TRBD2 (5 bases each). The V gene lost 7 bases and the J gene lost 6 bases, with 13 bases spanning the gap. The CDR3 contains 12 residues. CDR1 is MNHEY, CDR2 SVGEGT, per germline. Here the CDR3 reads CASKNQGAEQYF. Written as DNA, the CDR3 is TGTGCCAGCAAAAACCAGGGAGCCGAGCAGTACTTC.

This clonotype was found a few times. V gene TRBV12-3 or TRBV12-4 combines with J gene TRBJ2-3; D unclear. The V and J ends lost 2 bases and 6 bases respectively, with 15 bases between them. This CDR3 has 15 amino acids. The CDR3 loop reads CASSLILTSMDTQYF. As DNA, the CDR3 is TGTGCCAGCAGTTTAATCTTAACATCTATGGATACGCAGTATTTT.

With respect to this clonotype: At one end, the junction sequence differs from germline, possibly due to a read error. This sequence joins TRBV29-1 and TRBJ2-3, with 10 bases matching TRBD2. Looked up from germline, CDR1 is SQVTM and CDR2 is ANQGSEA. The CDR3 loop spans 15 amino acids. CDR3 DNA sequence: TGCAGCGTCTTAAGCGGGGGGGCTAGCCCCGATACGCCGTATTTT. Amino acid sequence: CSVLSGGASPDTPYF.

The chain recombines TRBV28 with TRBJ2-3; D is unresolved. Looked up from germline, CDR1 is MDHEN and CDR2 is SYDVKM. This CDR3 contains 14 residues. V dropped 1 base and J dropped 2 bases, with 7 bases sitting between them. CDR3 bases: TGTGCCAGCAGTTTATCTAGTTACACAGATACGCAGTATTTT. Amino acids: CASSLSSYTDTQYF. The full variable domain, its missing parts supplied by reference TRBV28 and TRBJ2-3, is DVKVTQSSRYLVKRTGEKVFLECVQDMDHENMFWYRQDPGLGLRLIYFSYDVKMKEKGDIPEGYSVSREKKERFSLILESASTNQTSMYLCASSLSSYTDTQYFGPGTRLTVL.

V gene TRBV20-1 combines with J gene TRBJ2-7, with TRBD2 as a possible D gene (6 bases). V was shortened by 0 bases and J by 2 bases, with 14 bases between the two germline ends. CDR3 length: 15 residues. Germline CDR1 reads DFQATT; CDR2 reads SNEGSKA (reference sequence). The CDR3 nucleotides read TGCAGTGCTAGAGATCCAGTAGGAGGGGCCTACGAGCAGTACTTC. Protein product: CSARDPVGGAYEQYF.

The V call is TRBV11-2, the J call TRBJ2-5; D uncertain. The CDR3 is 17 residues long. V lost 1 base, J lost 2 bases, and 17 bases lay in between. Looked up from germline, CDR1 is SGHAT and CDR2 is FQNNGV. The CDR3 DNA sequence: TGTGCCAGCAGCTTAGCGCGAGAATCGTGGGATCAAGAGACCCAGTACTTC. This sequence encodes CASSLARESWDQETQYF.